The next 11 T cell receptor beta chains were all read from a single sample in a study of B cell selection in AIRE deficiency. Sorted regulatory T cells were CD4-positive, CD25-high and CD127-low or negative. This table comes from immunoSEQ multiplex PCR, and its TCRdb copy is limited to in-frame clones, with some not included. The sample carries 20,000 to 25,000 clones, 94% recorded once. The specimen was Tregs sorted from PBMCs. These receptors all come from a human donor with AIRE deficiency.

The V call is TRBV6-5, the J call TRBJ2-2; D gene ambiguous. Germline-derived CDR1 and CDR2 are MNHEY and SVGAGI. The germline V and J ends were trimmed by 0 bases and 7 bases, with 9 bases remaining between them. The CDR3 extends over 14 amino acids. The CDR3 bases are TGTGCCAGCAGTTACTCGACTCCGGGCGGGGAGCTGTTTTTT. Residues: CASSYSTPGGELFF.

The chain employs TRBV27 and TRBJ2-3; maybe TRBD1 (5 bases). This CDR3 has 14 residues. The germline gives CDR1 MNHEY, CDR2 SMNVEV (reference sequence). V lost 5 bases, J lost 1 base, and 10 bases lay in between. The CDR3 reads CASSPGQGTDTQYF. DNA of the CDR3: TGTGCCAGCAGTCCCGGACAAGGCACAGATACGCAGTATTTT.

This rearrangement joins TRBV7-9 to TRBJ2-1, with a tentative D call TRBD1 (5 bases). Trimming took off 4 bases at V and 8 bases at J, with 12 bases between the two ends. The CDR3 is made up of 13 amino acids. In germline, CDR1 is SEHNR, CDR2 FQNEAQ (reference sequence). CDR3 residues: CASSSRVRYEQFF. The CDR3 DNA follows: TGTGCCAGCAGCTCCAGGGTTAGGTATGAGCAGTTCTTC.

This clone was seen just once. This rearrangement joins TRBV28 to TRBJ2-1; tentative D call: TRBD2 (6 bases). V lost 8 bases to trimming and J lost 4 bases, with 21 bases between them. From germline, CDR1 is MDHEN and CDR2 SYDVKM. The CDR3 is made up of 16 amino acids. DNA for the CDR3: TGTGCCAGCGCAGGGAACCGGGGGTATCTTTACAATGAGCAGTTCTTC. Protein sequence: CASAGNRGYLYNEQFF. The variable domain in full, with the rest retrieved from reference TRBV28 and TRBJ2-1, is DVKVTQSSRYLVKRTGEKVFLECVQDMDHENMFWYRQDPGLGLRLIYFSYDVKMKEKGDIPEGYSVSREKKERFSLILESASTNQTSMYLCASAGNRGYLYNEQFFGPGTRLTVL.

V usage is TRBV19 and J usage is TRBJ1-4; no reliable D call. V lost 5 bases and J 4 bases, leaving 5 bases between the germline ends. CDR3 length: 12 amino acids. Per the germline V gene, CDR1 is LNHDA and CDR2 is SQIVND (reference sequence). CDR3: CASSGVNEKLFF. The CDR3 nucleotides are TGTGCCAGTAGTGGAGTTAATGAAAAACTGTTTTTT. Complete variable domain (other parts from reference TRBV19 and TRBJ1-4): DGGITQSPKYLFRKEGQNVTLSCEQNLNHDAMYWYRQDPGQGLRLIYYSQIVNDFQKGDIAEGYSVSREKKESFPLTVTSAQKNPTAFYLCASSGVNEKLFFGSGTQLSVL.

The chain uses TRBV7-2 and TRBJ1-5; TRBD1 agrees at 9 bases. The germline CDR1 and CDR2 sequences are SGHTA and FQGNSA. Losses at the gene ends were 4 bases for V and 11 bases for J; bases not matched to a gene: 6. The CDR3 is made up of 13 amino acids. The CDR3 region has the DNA TGTGCCAGCAGCTCACAGGGGGCGCTGGCCCAGCATTTT. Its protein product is CASSSQGALAQHF.

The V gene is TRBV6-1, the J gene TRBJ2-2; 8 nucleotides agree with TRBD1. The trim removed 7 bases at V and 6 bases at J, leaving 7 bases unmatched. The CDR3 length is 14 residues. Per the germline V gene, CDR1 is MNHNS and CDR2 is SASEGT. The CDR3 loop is CASILDRVSGELFF. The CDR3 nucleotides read TGTGCCAGCATACTGGACAGGGTGTCCGGGGAGCTGTTTTTT.

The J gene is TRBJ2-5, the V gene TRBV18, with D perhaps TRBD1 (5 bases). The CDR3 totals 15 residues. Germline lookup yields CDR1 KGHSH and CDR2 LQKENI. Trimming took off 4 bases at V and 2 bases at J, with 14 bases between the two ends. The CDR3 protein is CASSRQSLGQETQYF. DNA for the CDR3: TGTGCCAGCTCACGACAGAGCCTCGGTCAAGAGACCCAGTACTTC.

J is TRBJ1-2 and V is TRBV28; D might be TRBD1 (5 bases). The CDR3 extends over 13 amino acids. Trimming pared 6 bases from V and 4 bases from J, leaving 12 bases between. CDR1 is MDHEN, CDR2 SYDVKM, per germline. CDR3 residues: CASRLPGTYGYTF. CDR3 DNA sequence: TGTGCCAGCAGACTGCCAGGGACCTATGGCTACACCTTC.

The CDR3 sequence: CASSLGGTGDRFNTEAFF. The DNA of the CDR3 is TGTGCCAGCAGCTTAGGCGGGACAGGGGACCGATTTAACACTGAAGCTTTCTTT. This rearrangement joins TRBV11-2 to TRBJ1-1; TRBD1 aligns across 10 bases. Germline loops: CDR1 SGHAT, CDR2 FQNNGV. The CDR3 contains 18 residues. Trimming removed 1 base from V and 2 bases from J; junction bases left unmatched: 10.

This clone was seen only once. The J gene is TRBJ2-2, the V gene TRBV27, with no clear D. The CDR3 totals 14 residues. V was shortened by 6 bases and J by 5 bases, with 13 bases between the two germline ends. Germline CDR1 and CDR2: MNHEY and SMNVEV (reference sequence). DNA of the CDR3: TGTGCCAGCAGCCTTGACTGGAGAACCGGGGAGCTGTTTTTT. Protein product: CASSLDWRTGELFF.